The 21 T cell receptor beta chains listed next were all sequenced from one sample in a study of shared clonotypes between healthy human individuals. Here immunoSEQ multiplex PCR was the method, and the copy in TCRdb shows in-frame clones only, minus some. This sample yields around 990,000 clones, of which about 80% are seen a single time; approximately 0.95% belongs to the top ten. The specimen sequenced was memory CD4+ T cells from PBMCs. Subset reported: CD45RA-negative fraction. These receptors were obtained from a man between 18 and 35 years old in good health. Some clones in this sample may be carry-over from other donors' samples.

The chain carries TRBV9 and TRBJ2-3; 7 nucleotides align to TRBD1. CDR3 size: 16 residues. The trim removed 4 bases at V and 1 base at J, leaving 9 bases unmatched. Germline V gene data show CDR1 as SGDLS and CDR2 as YYNGEE. CDR3 sequence reads: CASSMGTASGTDTQYF. The DNA of the CDR3 is TGTGCCAGCAGCATGGGGACAGCCTCTGGCACAGATACGCAGTATTTT.

A single count supports this clone. The genes are TRBV15 and TRBJ1-2; D gene ambiguous. V was trimmed by 0 bases and J by 7 bases, leaving 6 bases between them. The CDR3 has 12 residues. CDR1 and CDR2 (germline): LNHNV, YYDKDF (reference sequence). For the CDR3, the DNA is TGTGCCACCAGCAGAGATTCAGGTGGCTACACCTTC. Translating gives CATSRDSGGYTF.

The CDR3 loop is CASSYDPGSSYEQYF. Here the CDR3 DNA reads TGTGCCAGCAGCTACGATCCGGGCAGCTCCTACGAGCAGTACTTC. The rearrangement links TRBV7-6 to TRBJ2-7; D unclear. Germline-derived CDR1 and CDR2 are SGHVS and FNYEAQ. V lost 4 bases and J lost 0, with 13 bases in between. This CDR3 spans 15 amino acids.

The genes are TRBV5-5 and TRBJ1-4; D ambiguous. Trimming took off 3 bases at V and 5 bases at J, with 17 bases between the two ends. Germline lookup yields CDR1 SGHKS and CDR2 YYEKEE (reference sequence). This CDR3 contains 16 residues. The CDR3 sequence: CASSWGNRAQNEKLFF. Written as DNA, the CDR3 is TGTGCCAGCAGCTGGGGAAACAGAGCCCAAAATGAAAAACTGTTTTTT.

The chain uses TRBV7-2 and TRBJ1-5; D is unclear. With 1 base removed from V and 2 bases from J, the gap between germline ends came to 12 bases. The CDR3 totals 16 residues. Germline V CDR1 and CDR2: SGHTA, FQGNSA. In nucleotides, the CDR3 is TGTGCCAGCAGCTTAGAGGTCACCCGGGGCAATCAGCCCCAGCATTTT. Protein product: CASSLEVTRGNQPQHF.

A single count supports this clone. The genes are TRBV9 and TRBJ2-7; 7 positions match TRBD2. With 2 bases clipped from V and 4 bases from J, the junction kept 12 bases outside the gene matches. The CDR3 consists of 16 residues. The V gene's germline CDR1 is SGDLS and CDR2 YYNGEE. The CDR3 DNA sequence: TGTGCCAGCAGCGTTATTCCCGGGGCGGGGGTGTACGAGCAGTACTTC. It yields the protein CASSVIPGAGVYEQYF. Complete variable domain (other parts from reference TRBV9 and TRBJ2-7): DSGVTQTPKHLITATGQRVTLRCSPRSGDLSVYWYQQSLDQGLQFLIQYYNGEERAKGNILERFSAQQFPDLHSELNLSSLELGDSALYFCASSVIPGAGVYEQYFGPGTRLTVT.

CDR3 sequence: CASSSTGGGYTF. Written as DNA, the CDR3 is TGTGCCAGCAGCTCCACAGGGGGTGGCTACACCTTC. V and J are TRBV28 and TRBJ1-2; TRBD1 agrees at 8 bases. This CDR3 has 12 amino acids. V shed 6 bases, J shed 7 bases, and the junction held 4 bases outside the gene matches. Germline loops: CDR1 MDHEN, CDR2 SYDVKM.

The chain is built from TRBV18 and TRBJ2-6; a possible D gene is TRBD1 (5 bases). The CDR3 length is 16 residues. Germline CDR1 reads KGHSH; CDR2 reads LQKENI. The V and J ends lost 5 bases and 4 bases respectively, with 15 bases between them. CDR3 nucleotide sequence: TGTGCCAGCTCATCAAATGTAGGGGTCGGGGCCAACGTCCTGACTTTC. Protein product: CASSSNVGVGANVLTF.

This clone was seen only once. The J gene is TRBJ2-3, the V gene TRBV2; D call uncertain. The CDR3 runs to 13 residues. CDR1 and CDR2 from the germline V gene are SNHLY and FYNNEI. Trimming left V 6 bases short and J 2 bases short, with 9 bases between. The DNA of the CDR3 is TGTGCCAGCAGATGGGCTACCACAGATACGCAGTATTTT. Amino acid sequence: CASRWATTDTQYF.

This chain links TRBV4-1 with TRBJ2-7; D is perhaps TRBD2 (6 bases). This CDR3 has 15 amino acids. The germline V and J ends were trimmed by 1 base and 4 bases, with 14 bases remaining between them. CDR1 is MGHRA and CDR2 is YSYEKL in the germline V gene. This CDR3 reads CASSQGGAGKYEQYF. The CDR3 region has the DNA TGCGCCAGCAGCCAAGGCGGGGCGGGGAAATACGAGCAGTACTTC.

Concerning this clone: The sample contains more than one DNA sequence encoding this CDR3. V gene TRBV5-1 combines with J gene TRBJ2-5; D is possibly TRBD1 (5 bases). This CDR3 is 13 amino acids long. Germline values: CDR1 SGHRS, CDR2 YFSETQ. V lost 0 bases, J lost 2 bases, and 5 bases lay in between. CDR3 sequence (DNA): TGCGCCAGCAGCTTGGACAGGCAAGAGACCCAGTACTTC. Residues: CASSLDRQETQYF. Full variable domain (missing parts from reference TRBV5-1 and TRBJ2-5): KAGVTQTPRYLIKTRGQQVTLSCSPISGHRSVSWYQQTPGQGLQFLFEYFSETQRNKGNFPGRFSGRQFSNSRSEMNVSTLELGDSALYLCASSLDRQETQYFGPGTRLLVL.

This chain connects TRBV6-4 to TRBJ1-5; possibly TRBD1 for D (5 bases). The germline V and J ends were trimmed by 5 bases and 6 bases, with 17 bases remaining between them. Looked up from germline, CDR1 is MRHNA and CDR2 is SNTAGT. This CDR3 is 15 amino acids long. The CDR3 region has the DNA TGTGCCAGCAGTTGGGACTGCGGGGAGGTTCAGCCCCAGCATTTT. This codes for CASSWDCGEVQPQHF.

This clone has a count of ten or more. This sample also contains other DNA sequences that code for the same CDR3. The chain joins TRBV20-1 to TRBJ2-1; D gene unclear. This CDR3 is built from 11 residues. Germline CDR1 is DFQATT and CDR2 is SNEGSKA (reference sequence). With 5 bases removed from V and 8 bases from J, the gap between germline ends came to 10 bases. The CDR3 region is CSAPGPDEQFF. As DNA, the CDR3 is TGCAGTGCTCCCGGACCCGATGAGCAGTTCTTC.

V is TRBV5-1 and J is TRBJ2-1, with 10 bases identical to TRBD2. With 7 bases clipped from V and 2 bases from J, the junction kept 3 bases outside the gene matches. The CDR3 is 14 amino acids. In germline, CDR1 is SGHRS, CDR2 YFSETQ. The CDR3 DNA is TGCGCCAGCGCCGGGACTAGCGCCTACAATGAGCAGTTCTTC. Translation: CASAGTSAYNEQFF.

The chain uses TRBV5-1 and TRBJ2-2; D unresolved. Germline values: CDR1 SGHRS, CDR2 YFSETQ. V was shortened by 1 base and J by 4 bases, with 11 bases between the two germline ends. The CDR3 is 15 amino acids. Written as DNA, the CDR3 is TGCGCCAGCAGCTTGTCGGGCGGCATCACCGGGGAGCTGTTTTTT. This gives the protein CASSLSGGITGELFF.

This chain links TRBV5-1 with TRBJ2-1; D might be TRBD1 (5 bases). V was clipped by 2 bases and J by 6 bases, with 21 bases between them. From germline, CDR1 is SGHRS and CDR2 YFSETQ. The CDR3 consists of 17 residues. The CDR3 DNA is TGCGCCAGCAGCTTAAGTCAGGGAACAAGGATGGTCAATGAGCAGTTCTTC. Its protein product is CASSLSQGTRMVNEQFF.

The V gene is TRBV28, the J gene TRBJ2-1; 7 bases match TRBD2. Trimming at V came to 7 bases and at J to 5 bases, leaving 5 bases not matched to a gene. The CDR3 has 13 amino acids. The V gene's germline CDR1 is MDHEN and CDR2 SYDVKM. The CDR3 nucleotides read TGTGCCAGCAAACTACTAGCGCACAATGAGCAGTTCTTC. Protein sequence: CASKLLAHNEQFF.

Regarding this clone: Other DNA sequences in the sample encode the same CDR3. This rearrangement joins TRBV5-6 to TRBJ2-5; no clear D. The V gene lost 0 bases and the J gene lost 2 bases, with 5 bases spanning the gap. This CDR3 has 13 residues. Germline CDR1 SGHDT, CDR2 YYEEEE. In nucleotides, the CDR3 is TGTGCCAGCAGCTTGGGCAGACAAGAGACCCAGTACTTC. Translation gives CASSLGRQETQYF.

The chain is built from TRBV27 and TRBJ2-7, with 11 nucleotides matching TRBD1. The germline gives CDR1 MNHEY, CDR2 SMNVEV (reference sequence). The V gene end was trimmed by 4 bases and the J gene end by 0 bases; junction bases not matched to a gene: 20. The CDR3 has 21 residues. The CDR3 protein is CASSSTASWTGGLLLSYEQYF. CDR3 bases: TGTGCCAGCAGTTCCACGGCCTCCTGGACAGGGGGCCTTCTGCTCTCCTACGAGCAGTACTTC.

The chain combines TRBV6-1 with TRBJ1-1; D not resolved. V lost 6 bases to trimming and J lost 4 bases, with 12 bases between them. The CDR3 runs to 13 residues. Germline lookup yields CDR1 MNHNS and CDR2 SASEGT. The DNA of the CDR3 is TGTGCCAGCAGGCTTCACGCCGGCACTGAAGCTTTCTTT. It specifies CASRLHAGTEAFF.

This rearrangement joins TRBV7-2 to TRBJ2-1; D may correspond to TRBD1 or TRBD2 (5 bases each). The germline V gene encodes CDR1 SGHTA and CDR2 FQGNSA. The CDR3 runs to 15 residues. V was pared by 3 bases and J by 0 bases, with 9 bases between. This CDR3 reads CASSFEGSSYNEQFF. The CDR3 DNA reads TGTGCCAGCAGCTTTGAGGGGAGCTCCTACAATGAGCAGTTCTTC.